The 16 T cell receptor beta chains below were found in one sample sequenced in a study of blood T cell repertoires in COVID-19. Libraries were prepared by immunoSEQ multiplex PCR; TCRdb keeps only in-frame clonotypes and omits some of them. The data contain about 160,000 clones, approximately 91% of them singletons. Sequencing used peripheral blood. The receptors were gathered from a man aged 18 to 30 with acute or convalescent COVID-19.

The rearrangement uses TRBV7-2 and TRBJ1-2; D gene unclear. The V end lost 1 base, the J end lost 8 bases, and 14 bases lay between the germline ends. CDR1 and CDR2 (germline): SGHTA, FQGNSA. The CDR3 length is 14 residues. CDR3 region: CASSLVLITYGYTF. As DNA, the CDR3 is TGTGCCAGCAGCTTAGTTCTTATAACCTACGGCTACACCTTC.

The chain recombines TRBV24-1 with TRBJ2-7; D perhaps matches TRBD1 (6 bases). With 3 bases removed from V and 6 bases from J, the gap between germline ends came to 11 bases. The CDR3 contains 13 residues. The germline V gene has CDR1 KGHDR and CDR2 SFDVKD. The CDR3 nucleotides read TGTGCCACCAGTGATCAGGACAGCAGCGAGCAGTACTTC. It specifies CATSDQDSSEQYF.

V is TRBV27 and J is TRBJ2-1, with D possibly matching TRBD2 (6 bases). The CDR3 totals 12 residues. V was pared by 0 bases and J by 11 bases, with 8 bases between. The germline CDR1 and CDR2 sequences are MNHEY and SMNVEV (reference sequence). The CDR3 loop reads CASSLSEGQQFF. CDR3 nucleotide sequence: TGTGCCAGCAGTTTATCGGAGGGACAGCAGTTCTTC.

V is TRBV27 and J is TRBJ1-1, with TRBD1 matching 7 bases. The CDR3 is 13 residues long. CDR1 MNHEY and CDR2 SMNVEV come from the germline V gene (reference sequence). Germline trimming cut 1 base from V and 5 bases from J; bases unmatched to any gene: 1. For the CDR3, the DNA is TGTGCCAGCAGTTTATTGACAGGGACTGAAGCTTTCTTT. It encodes CASSLLTGTEAFF.

With regard to this clone: The sample carries other DNA sequences with the same CDR3. The V and J genes are TRBV24-1 and TRBJ1-2; D unresolved. V was pared by 4 bases and J by 4 bases, with 3 bases between. CDR1 and CDR2 from the germline V gene are KGHDR and SFDVKD. This CDR3 comprises 11 residues. CDR3 loop: CATSDSYGYTF. CDR3 nucleotide sequence: TGTGCCACCAGTGACAGCTATGGCTACACCTTC.

The rearrangement joins TRBV5-1 to TRBJ2-7; TRBD2 matches 8 bases. The CDR3 is made up of 16 amino acids. With 3 bases clipped from V and 0 bases from J, the junction kept 8 bases outside the gene matches. Germline values: CDR1 SGHRS, CDR2 YFSETQ. CDR3 sequence: CASSSSTSGYSYEQYF. In DNA, the CDR3 is TGCGCCAGCAGCTCCAGTACTAGCGGCTACTCCTACGAGCAGTACTTC.

The rearrangement links TRBV5-1 to TRBJ2-1, with 11 bases matching TRBD2. Trimming took 0 bases from V and 8 from J; bases not matched to a gene: 4. This CDR3 is built from 15 residues. CDR1 is SGHRS and CDR2 is YFSETQ in the germline V gene. This chain's CDR3 is CASSLASGGLDEQFF. The DNA for the CDR3 is TGCGCCAGCAGCTTGGCTAGCGGGGGGTTAGATGAGCAGTTCTTC.

This chain joins TRBV9 and TRBJ1-5; perhaps TRBD1 as D (6 bases). CDR3 length: 16 amino acids. CDR1 is SGDLS and CDR2 is YYNGEE in the germline V gene. Trimming took 0 bases from V and 9 from J, leaving 19 bases between them. CDR3 DNA sequence: TGTGCCAGCAGCGTAGGGGAGGCAGGGGAGGGTTGGCCCCAGCATTTT. Translating gives CASSVGEAGEGWPQHF. Together with reference TRBV9 and TRBJ1-5, the CDR3 gives the full variable domain: DSGVTQTPKHLITATGQRVTLRCSPRSGDLSVYWYQQSLDQGLQFLIQYYNGEERAKGNILERFSAQQFPDLHSELNLSSLELGDSALYFCASSVGEAGEGWPQHFGDGTRLSIL.

This sequence joins TRBV24-1 and TRBJ2-1; 14 bases are a match to TRBD2. CDR1 is KGHDR, CDR2 SFDVKD, per germline. V gave up 4 bases and J gave up 4 bases; unmatched junction bases: 5. This CDR3 has 17 amino acids. The CDR3 nucleotides are TGTGCCACCAGTGACCCAGGGACTAGCGGGGGTTACAATGAGCAGTTCTTC. This translates into CATSDPGTSGGYNEQFF.

The chain links TRBV9 to TRBJ1-5; 8 bases match TRBD1. The CDR3 spans 16 residues. Unmatched junction bases numbered 12, after V lost 4 bases and J lost 6 bases. Germline V CDR1 and CDR2: SGDLS, YYNGEE. CDR3 DNA sequence: TGTGCCAGCAGCCCCGGACAGGGAAGCTCTAGTCAGCCCCAGCATTTT. The encoded protein is CASSPGQGSSSQPQHF.

The rearrangement links TRBV5-4 to TRBJ2-5, with 10 bases matching TRBD2. V lost 1 base, J lost 4 bases, and 7 bases stayed unmatched. This CDR3 is 16 amino acids long. Germline assignment: CDR1 SGHNT and CDR2 YYREEE (reference sequence). CDR3 in amino acids: CASSLRLAGVTETQYF. For the CDR3, the DNA is TGTGCCAGCAGCTTGCGGCTAGCGGGAGTAACAGAGACCCAGTACTTC. The full variable domain, rest sourced from reference TRBV5-4 and TRBJ2-5, is ETGVTQSPTHLIKTRGQQVTLRCSSQSGHNTVSWYQQALGQGPQFIFQYYREEENGRGNFPPRFSGLQFPNYSSELNVNALELDDSALYLCASSLRLAGVTETQYFGPGTRLLVL.

There are a few counts of this clone. V is TRBV5-1 and J is TRBJ1-2; TRBD1 is a possible D gene (6 bases). The V end lost 0 bases, the J end lost 4 bases, and 19 bases lay between the germline ends. CDR1 and CDR2 from the germline V gene are SGHRS and YFSETQ. This CDR3 spans 17 amino acids. The CDR3 protein is CASSLGPLQGASYGYTF. CDR3 sequence (DNA): TGCGCCAGCAGCTTGGGTCCGCTACAGGGCGCCAGCTATGGCTACACCTTC.

The V gene is TRBV19, the J gene TRBJ2-7; 7 bases line up with TRBD2. Trimming cost V 5 bases and J 2 bases; bases outside gene matches: 9. Germline-derived CDR1 and CDR2 are LNHDA and SQIVND (reference sequence). This CDR3 has 15 residues. The CDR3 here is CASSVTASGAYEQYF. CDR3 sequence (DNA): TGTGCCAGTAGTGTAACGGCTAGCGGAGCCTACGAGCAGTACTTC.

The CDR3 spells CASSLLPGNYGYTF. In DNA form, the CDR3 reads TGTGCCAGCAGTTTACTTCCGGGAAACTATGGCTACACCTTC. V is TRBV27 and J is TRBJ1-2, with no clear D. In germline, CDR1 is MNHEY, CDR2 SMNVEV (reference sequence). This CDR3 is built from 14 residues. The V end lost 2 bases, the J end lost 2 bases, and 9 bases lay between the germline ends.

V and J are TRBV6-2 or TRBV6-3 and TRBJ1-5; 8 nucleotides agree with TRBD1. Losses at the gene ends were 5 bases for V and 1 base for J; bases not matched to a gene: 7. Germline-derived CDR1 and CDR2 are MNHEY and SVGEGT. The CDR3 spans 16 residues. The CDR3: CASSTPGGLSNQPQHF. The CDR3 DNA reads TGTGCCAGCAGTACCCCAGGGGGCCTAAGCAATCAGCCCCAGCATTTT.

The chain carries TRBV11-2 and TRBJ2-7; 8 positions agree with TRBD2. CDR3 size: 16 residues. The germline CDR1 and CDR2 sequences are SGHAT and FQNNGV. After removal of 4 bases from V and 3 bases from J, the junction contained 11 bases not matched to a gene. CDR3 in DNA: TGTGCCAGCAGCTCCGCGACTAGCGAATTTATCTACGAGCAGTACTTC. Translation: CASSSATSEFIYEQYF.